This T cell receptor (beta chain) was documented in a study of memory CD8 T cells in hepatitis C reinfection. Study-level background: Samples before reinfection came 55 to 20 weeks prior to detection.

Comment on this clone: The antigen is undetermined.

Trimming pared 5 bases from V and 8 bases from J, leaving 11 bases between. Per the germline V gene, CDR1 is SGHNT and CDR2 is YYREEE (reference sequence). The CDR3 consists of 12 residues. As to time point: pre-reinfection, 55 to 20 weeks before reinfection detection. The sorted cells went straight to TCR sequencing with no prior in vitro expansion. The Montreal HEPCO cohort supplied donors who inject drugs. Control naive CD8 T cells came from a couple of donors at all three reinfection time points. Study conclusions and caveats: Four or five donors were too few for definitive public clonotype conclusions.

Using immunoSEQ multiplex PCR, the repertoire was profiled, and TCRdb retains in-frame clones only, with some absent. The data contain tens of thousands of clones, roughly nine tenths of them singletons. V is TRBV5-4 and J is TRBJ2-1; tentative D call: TRBD2 (6 bases). The origin of this receptor is a man between 18 and 29 years old with hepatitis C virus infection. Sequenced: naive CD8+ T cells sorted from blood. CDR3 sequence: CASSFSSDEQFF. The CDR3 region has the DNA TGTGCCAGCAGTTTCTCTAGCGATGAGCAGTTCTTC.